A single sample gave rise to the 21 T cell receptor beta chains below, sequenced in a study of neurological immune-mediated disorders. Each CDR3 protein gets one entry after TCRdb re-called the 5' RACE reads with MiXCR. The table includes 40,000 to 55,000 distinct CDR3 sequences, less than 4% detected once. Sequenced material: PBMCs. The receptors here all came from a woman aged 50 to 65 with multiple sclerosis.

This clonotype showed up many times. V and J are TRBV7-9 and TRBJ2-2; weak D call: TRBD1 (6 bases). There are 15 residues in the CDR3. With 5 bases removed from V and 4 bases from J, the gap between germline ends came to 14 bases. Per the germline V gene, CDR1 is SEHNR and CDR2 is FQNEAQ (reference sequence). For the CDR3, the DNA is TGTGCCAGCAGCCCCCCCGGGACAACCACCGGGGAGCTGTTTTTT. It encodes CASSPPGTTTGELFF.

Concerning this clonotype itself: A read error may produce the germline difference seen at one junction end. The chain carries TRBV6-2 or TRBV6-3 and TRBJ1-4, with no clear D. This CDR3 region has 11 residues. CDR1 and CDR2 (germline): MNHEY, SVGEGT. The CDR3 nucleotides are TGTGACAGCAGCCGCCTGGAAAAACTGTTTTTT. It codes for CDSSRLEKLFF.

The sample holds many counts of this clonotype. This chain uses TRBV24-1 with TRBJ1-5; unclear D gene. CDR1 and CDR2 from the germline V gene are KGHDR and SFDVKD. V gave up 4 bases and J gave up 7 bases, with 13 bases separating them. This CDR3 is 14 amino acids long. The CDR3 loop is CATSDPKVGQPQHF. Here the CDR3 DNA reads TGTGCCACCAGTGACCCTAAGGTGGGCCAGCCCCAGCATTTT.

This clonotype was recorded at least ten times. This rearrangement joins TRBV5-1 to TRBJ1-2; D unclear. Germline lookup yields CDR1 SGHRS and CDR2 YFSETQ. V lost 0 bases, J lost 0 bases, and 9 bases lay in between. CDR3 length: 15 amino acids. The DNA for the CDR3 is TGCGCCAGCAGCTTGGGTGGGGAGCCTAACTATGGCTACACCTTC. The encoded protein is CASSLGGEPNYGYTF.

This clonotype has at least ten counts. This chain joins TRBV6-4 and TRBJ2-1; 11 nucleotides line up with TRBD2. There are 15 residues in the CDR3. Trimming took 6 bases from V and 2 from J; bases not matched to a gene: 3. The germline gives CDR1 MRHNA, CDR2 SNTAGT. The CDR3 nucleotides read TGTGCCAGCAGGCATAGCGGGAGGGCCTACAATGAGCAGTTCTTC. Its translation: CASRHSGRAYNEQFF.

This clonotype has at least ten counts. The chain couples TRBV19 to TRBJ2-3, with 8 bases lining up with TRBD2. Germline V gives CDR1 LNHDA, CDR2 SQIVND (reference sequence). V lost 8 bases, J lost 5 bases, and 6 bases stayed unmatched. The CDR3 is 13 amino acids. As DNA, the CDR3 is TGTGCCAGTCAAGCGGGAGTGGGAGATACGCAGTATTTT. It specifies CASQAGVGDTQYF.

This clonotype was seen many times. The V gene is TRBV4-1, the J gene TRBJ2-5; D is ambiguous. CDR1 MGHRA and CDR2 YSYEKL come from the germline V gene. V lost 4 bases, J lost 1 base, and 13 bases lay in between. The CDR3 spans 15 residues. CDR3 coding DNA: TGCGCCAGCAGCCTAGGACGGAGCACCCAAGAGACCCAGTACTTC. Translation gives CASSLGRSTQETQYF.

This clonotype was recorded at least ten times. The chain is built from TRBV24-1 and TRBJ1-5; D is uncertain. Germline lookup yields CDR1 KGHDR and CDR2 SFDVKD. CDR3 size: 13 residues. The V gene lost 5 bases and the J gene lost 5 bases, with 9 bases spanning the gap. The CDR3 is CATSAAGHQPQHF. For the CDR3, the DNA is TGTGCCACCAGTGCGGCGGGCCATCAGCCCCAGCATTTT.

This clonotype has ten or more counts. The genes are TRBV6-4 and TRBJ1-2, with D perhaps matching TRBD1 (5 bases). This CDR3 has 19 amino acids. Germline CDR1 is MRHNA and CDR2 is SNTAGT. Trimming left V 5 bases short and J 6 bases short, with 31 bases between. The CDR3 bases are TGTGCCAGCAGTCGGGGAACCGGGACCGTCGGCCGCGGCTGGGATGGCTACACCTTC. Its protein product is CASSRGTGTVGRGWDGYTF.

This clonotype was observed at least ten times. The CDR3 is CASSRTSGRGGELFF. The CDR3 nucleotides read TGTGCCAGCAGCCGGACTAGCGGGAGAGGCGGGGAGCTGTTTTTT. This rearrangement joins TRBV7-2 to TRBJ2-2; 13 positions agree with TRBD2. The CDR3 consists of 15 residues. After removal of 5 bases from V and 7 bases from J, the junction contained 4 bases not matched to a gene. Germline CDR1 SGHTA, CDR2 FQGNSA. The variable domain in full, with the rest retrieved from reference TRBV7-2 and TRBJ2-2, is GAGVSQSPSNKVTEKGKDVELRCDPISGHTALYWYRQSLGQGLEFLIYFQGNSAPDKSGLPSDRFSAERTGGSVSTLTIQRTQQEDSAVYLCASSRTSGRGGELFFGEGSRLTVL.

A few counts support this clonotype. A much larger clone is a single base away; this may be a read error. CDR3 in amino acids: CASSPRTSEGQFF. DNA of the CDR3: TGTGCCAGCAGCCCTAGGACATCGGAAGGGCAGTTCTTC. The rearrangement joins TRBV11-2 to TRBJ2-1; D possibly corresponds to TRBD1 (5 bases). V lost 5 bases to trimming and J lost 12 bases, with 17 bases between them. Per germline, CDR1 SGHAT and CDR2 FQNNGV. The CDR3 has 13 residues.

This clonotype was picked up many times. This CDR3 reads CASRPQAGQDTQYF. The CDR3 DNA is TGCGCCAGCAGACCCCAAGCGGGGCAAGATACGCAGTATTTT. This sequence joins TRBV5-1 and TRBJ2-3, with 7 bases that match TRBD2. The length of the CDR3 is 14 residues. Trimming took 5 bases from V and 5 from J; bases not matched to a gene: 8. The germline V gene encodes CDR1 SGHRS and CDR2 YFSETQ.

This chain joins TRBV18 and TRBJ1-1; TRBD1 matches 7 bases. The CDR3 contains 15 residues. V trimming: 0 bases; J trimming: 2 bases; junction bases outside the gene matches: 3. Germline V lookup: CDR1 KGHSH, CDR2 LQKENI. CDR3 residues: CASSPPRTGNTEAFF. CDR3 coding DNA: TGTGCCAGCTCACCACCCCGGACAGGAAACACTGAAGCTTTCTTT. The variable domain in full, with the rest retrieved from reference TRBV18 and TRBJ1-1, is NAGVMQNPRHLVRRRGQEARLRCSPMKGHSHVYWYRQLPEEGLKFMVYLQKENIIDESGMPKERFSAEFPKEGPSILRIQQVVRGDSAAYFCASSPPRTGNTEAFFGQGTRLTVV.

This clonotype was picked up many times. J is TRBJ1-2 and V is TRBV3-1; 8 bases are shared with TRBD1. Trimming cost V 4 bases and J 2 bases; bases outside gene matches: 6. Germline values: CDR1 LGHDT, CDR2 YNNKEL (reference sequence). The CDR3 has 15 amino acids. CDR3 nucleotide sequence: TGTGCCAGCAGCCGTTGGACAGGGACCAACTATGGCTACACCTTC. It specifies CASSRWTGTNYGYTF.

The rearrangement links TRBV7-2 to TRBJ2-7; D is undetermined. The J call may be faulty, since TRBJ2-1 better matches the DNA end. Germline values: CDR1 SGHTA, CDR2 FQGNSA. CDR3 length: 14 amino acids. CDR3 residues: CASSFERATYEQFF. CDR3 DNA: TGTGCCAGCAGCTTCGAAAGAGCGACCTACGAGCAGTTCTTC.

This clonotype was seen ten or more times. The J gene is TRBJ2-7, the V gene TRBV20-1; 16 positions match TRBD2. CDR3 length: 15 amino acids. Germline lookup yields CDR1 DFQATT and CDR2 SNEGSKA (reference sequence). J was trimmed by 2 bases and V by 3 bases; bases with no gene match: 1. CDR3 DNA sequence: TGCAGTGCTAGCGGGACTAGCGGGAGGGCCTACGAGCAGTACTTC. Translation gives CSASGTSGRAYEQYF.

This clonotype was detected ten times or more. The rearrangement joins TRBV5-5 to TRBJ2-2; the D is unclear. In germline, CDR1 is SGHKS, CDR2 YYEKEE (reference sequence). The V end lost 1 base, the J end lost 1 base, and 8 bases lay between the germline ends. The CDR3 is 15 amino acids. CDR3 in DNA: TGTGCCAGCAGCTTGTTTCAGCAGAACACCGGGGAGCTGTTTTTT. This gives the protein CASSLFQQNTGELFF.

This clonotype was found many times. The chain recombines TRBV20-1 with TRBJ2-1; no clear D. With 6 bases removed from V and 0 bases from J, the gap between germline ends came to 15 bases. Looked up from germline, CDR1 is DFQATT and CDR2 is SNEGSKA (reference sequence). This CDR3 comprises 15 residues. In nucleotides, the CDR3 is TGCAGTGCCCCCGAATTGCGCAGCTCCTACAATGAGCAGTTCTTC. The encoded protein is CSAPELRSSYNEQFF.

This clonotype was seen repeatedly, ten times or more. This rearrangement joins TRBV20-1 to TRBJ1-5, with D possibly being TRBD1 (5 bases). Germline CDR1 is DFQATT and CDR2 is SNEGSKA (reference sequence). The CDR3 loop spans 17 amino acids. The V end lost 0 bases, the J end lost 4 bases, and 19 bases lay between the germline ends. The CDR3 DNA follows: TGCAGTGCTAGAGATAGTAAGCGTGGCCAGGGTAATCAGCCCCAGCATTTT. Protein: CSARDSKRGQGNQPQHF.

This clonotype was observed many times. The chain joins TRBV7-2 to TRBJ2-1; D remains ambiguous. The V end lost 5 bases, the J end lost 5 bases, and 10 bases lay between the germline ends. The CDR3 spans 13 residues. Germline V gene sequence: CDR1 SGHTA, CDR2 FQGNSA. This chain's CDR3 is CASSQGRNNEQFF. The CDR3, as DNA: TGTGCCAGCAGCCAAGGACGGAACAATGAGCAGTTCTTC.

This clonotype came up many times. CDR3 sequence reads: CSASSGGPAQETQYF. The CDR3, as DNA: TGCAGTGCTAGTAGCGGGGGGCCCGCACAAGAGACCCAGTACTTC. The chain uses TRBV20-1 and TRBJ2-5; 10 bases fit TRBD2. Germline CDR1 and CDR2: DFQATT and SNEGSKA (reference sequence). J was trimmed by 2 bases and V by 3 bases; bases with no gene match: 6. The CDR3 contains 15 residues.